Listed below are T cell receptor beta chains from one sample, sequenced in a study of shared T cell receptors in the human thymus. Here immunoSEQ multiplex PCR was the method, and the copy in TCRdb shows in-frame clones only, minus some. In the table there are just under 550,000 clones, 70% to 80% of which are singletons. This sample was also put to use in a study of human thymus T cells.

Sequenced: thymocytes. The receptors shown here come from a boy younger than two with a congenital heart defect. Both conserved end residues are part of each CDR3. Fields, in order: V gene, J gene, D gene, clone size, CDR3 protein, CDR3 DNA. The D gene is left open where the match is weak. Some rows have no size entry. The others give once, few or many, or a class for an expanded clone.

>TRBV9|TRBJ2-5|NA|once
CASSRGLQTETQYF
TGTGCCAGCAGCCGCGGACTGCAGACGGAGACCCAGTACTTC
>TRBV21-1|TRBJ2-2|NA|NA
CASSREGENTGELFF
TGTGCCAGCAGCAGAGAGGGGGAGAACACCGGGGAGCTGTTTTTT
>TRBV6-6|TRBJ1-5|NA|NA
CASSFSPGENQPQHF
TGTGCCAGCAGTTTTTCTCCAGGGGAAAATCAGCCCCAGCATTTT
>TRBV5-1|TRBJ2-7|NA|NA
CASSLGDSTYEQYF
TGCGCCAGCAGCTTGGGAGACAGCACTTACGAGCAGTACTTC
>TRBV29-1|TRBJ2-7|NA|once
CSVVWQRANYEQYF
TGCAGCGTTGTCTGGCAGCGGGCTAACTACGAGCAGTACTTC
>TRBV28|TRBJ2-3|TRBD1|NA
CASSWDRPTDTQYF
TGTGCCAGCAGTTGGGACAGGCCCACAGATACGCAGTATTTT
>TRBV4-2|TRBJ2-1|NA|NA
CASGLEGRKAYNEQFF
TGTGCCAGCGGGTTAGAGGGGAGGAAGGCCTACAATGAGCAGTTCTTC
>TRBV7-2|TRBJ1-5|TRBD1|NA
CASSPDRGSNQPQHF
TGTGCCAGCAGCCCAGACAGGGGCAGCAATCAGCCCCAGCATTTT
>TRBV10-2|TRBJ2-7|NA|NA
CASSEGLLHQAYEQYF
TGCGCCAGCAGTGAGGGGCTGCTACACCAGGCCTACGAGCAGTACTTC
>TRBV19|TRBJ1-5|TRBD1|NA
CASSPPGQGGNQPQHF
TGTGCCAGTAGCCCACCGGGACAGGGTGGAAATCAGCCCCAGCATTTT
>TRBV14|TRBJ2-3|NA|once
CASSPLLAADTQYF
TGTGCCAGCAGCCCGCTCCTAGCCGCGGATACGCAGTATTTT
>TRBV5-1|TRBJ1-4|TRBD1|NA
CASSPTGGVTTNEKLFF
TGCGCCAGCAGCCCAACAGGGGGCGTTACAACTAATGAAAAACTGTTTTTT
>TRBV5-1|TRBJ2-3|TRBD1|NA
CASSSTDRESTDTQYF
TGCGCCAGCAGCTCGACGGACAGGGAAAGCACAGATACGCAGTATTTT
>TRBV2|TRBJ1-4|NA|NA
CASSIGRGLEKLFF
TGTGCCAGCAGTATCGGGAGGGGCCTTGAAAAACTGTTTTTT
>TRBV29-1|TRBJ2-3|NA|NA
CSVDGLALGTDTQYF
TGCAGCGTTGACGGTCTAGCCCTGGGCACAGATACGCAGTATTTT
>TRBV15|TRBJ1-3|NA|NA
CATSRLQGIGGGNTIYF
TGTGCCACCAGCAGATTACAGGGTATCGGAGGAGGAAACACCATATATTTT
>TRBV4-2|TRBJ2-5|NA|NA
CASWGVLGGQETQYF
TGTGCCAGCTGGGGGGTCCTAGGCGGGCAAGAGACCCAGTACTTC
>TRBV4-1|TRBJ2-7|NA|NA
CASSQKSPPRVPEQYF
TGCGCCAGCAGCCAGAAGTCCCCCCCCAGGGTACCCGAGCAGTACTTC
>TRBV5-5|TRBJ2-7|NA|NA
CASSYGQGYEQYF
TGTGCCAGCAGCTACGGACAAGGGTACGAGCAGTACTTC
>TRBV4-3|TRBJ2-1|NA|few
CASSQGYGLVFNEQFF
TGCGCCAGCAGCCAAGGGTACGGTTTAGTTTTCAATGAGCAGTTCTTC
>TRBV2|TRBJ2-7|NA|NA
CASKTEAYEQYF
TGTGCCAGCAAGACGGAGGCCTACGAGCAGTACTTC
>TRBV28|TRBJ2-2|TRBD1|NA
CASSSSGTGGTNTGELFF
TGTGCCAGCAGTTCCTCCGGGACAGGGGGGACGAACACCGGGGAGCTGTTTTTT